The T cell receptor (beta chain) described here comes from a study of response to subunit inactivated influenza vaccine. Study results and caveats: There was a suggestion from the authors that each seasonal influenza vaccination recruits few new T cells.

V dropped 4 bases and J dropped 9 bases, with 13 bases sitting between them. CDR3 size: 13 residues. The germline gives CDR1 SGHVS, CDR2 FQNEAQ. This clonotype was seen many times. No antigen is known for it. TCRdb re-called the RT-PCR reads with MiXCR, one entry per CDR3 protein. The table lists hundreds of thousands of distinct CDR3 sequences, approximately 14% of them singletons. The gene calls are TRBV7-8 and TRBJ2-1; perhaps TRBD2 as D (6 bases). The source was PBMCs from blood, collected approximately 15 days before vaccination. The sequence derives from a man aged 50-59 years who received an inactivated influenza vaccine. In DNA, the CDR3 is TGTGCCAGCAGCTACCGACTAGTGATTGAGCAGTTCTTC. The encoded protein is CASSYRLVIEQFF.